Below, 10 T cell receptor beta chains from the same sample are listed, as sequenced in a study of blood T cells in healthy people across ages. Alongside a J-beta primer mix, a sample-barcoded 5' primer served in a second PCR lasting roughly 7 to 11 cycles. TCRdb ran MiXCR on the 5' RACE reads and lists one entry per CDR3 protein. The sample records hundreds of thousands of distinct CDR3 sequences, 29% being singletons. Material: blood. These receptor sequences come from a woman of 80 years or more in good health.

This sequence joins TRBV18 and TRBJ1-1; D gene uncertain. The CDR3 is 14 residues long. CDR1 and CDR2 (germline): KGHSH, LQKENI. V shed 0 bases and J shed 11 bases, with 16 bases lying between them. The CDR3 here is CASSPPFRPENAFF. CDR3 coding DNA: TGTGCCAGCTCACCACCGTTCCGTCCGGAAAATGCTTTCTTT.

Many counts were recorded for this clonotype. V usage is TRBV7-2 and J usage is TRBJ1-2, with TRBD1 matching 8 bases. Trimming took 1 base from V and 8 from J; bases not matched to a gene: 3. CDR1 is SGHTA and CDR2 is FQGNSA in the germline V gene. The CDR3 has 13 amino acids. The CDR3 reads CASSLGQGRGYTF. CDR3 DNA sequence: TGTGCCAGCAGCTTAGGACAGGGGCGGGGCTACACCTTC. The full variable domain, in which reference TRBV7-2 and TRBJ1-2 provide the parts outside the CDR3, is GAGVSQSPSNKVTEKGKDVELRCDPISGHTALYWYRQSLGQGLEFLIYFQGNSAPDKSGLPSDRFSAERTGGSVSTLTIQRTQQEDSAVYLCASSLGQGRGYTFGSGTRLTVV.

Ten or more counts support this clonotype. The CDR3 DNA follows: TGCGCCAGCAGTGAGTCGGCGGCTTATAGCAATCAGCCCCAGCATTTT. Amino acid sequence: CASSESAAYSNQPQHF. The V and J genes are TRBV10-2 and TRBJ1-5; D uncertain. V was clipped by 0 bases and J by 0 bases, with 9 bases between them. This CDR3 has 16 amino acids. CDR1 is WSHSY and CDR2 is SAAADI in the germline V gene.

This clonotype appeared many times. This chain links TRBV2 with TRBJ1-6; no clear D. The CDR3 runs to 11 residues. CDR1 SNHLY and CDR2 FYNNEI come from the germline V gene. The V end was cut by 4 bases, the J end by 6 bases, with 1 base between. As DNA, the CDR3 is TGTGCCAGCAGTGGTAATTCACCCCTCCACTTT. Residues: CASSGNSPLHF.

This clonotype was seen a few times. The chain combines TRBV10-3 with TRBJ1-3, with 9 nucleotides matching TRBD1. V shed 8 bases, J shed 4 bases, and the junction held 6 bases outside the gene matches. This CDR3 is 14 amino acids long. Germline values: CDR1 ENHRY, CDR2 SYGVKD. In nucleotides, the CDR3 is TGTGCCATCGGACAGGGGACGGGAGGAAACACCATATATTTT. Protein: CAIGQGTGGNTIYF.

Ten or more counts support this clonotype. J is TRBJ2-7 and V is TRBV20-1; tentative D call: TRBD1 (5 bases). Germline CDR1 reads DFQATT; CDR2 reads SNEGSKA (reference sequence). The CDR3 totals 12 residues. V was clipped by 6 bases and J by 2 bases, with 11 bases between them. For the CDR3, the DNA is TGCAGTGCCTGGGGCAGCACCTACGAGCAGTACTTC. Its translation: CSAWGSTYEQYF.

The CDR3 spells CASSERTAPFSGNTIYF. The CDR3 DNA follows: TGTGCCAGCAGTGAAAGGACGGCTCCCTTCTCTGGAAACACCATATATTTT. The chain combines TRBV6-1 with TRBJ1-3; the D is unclear. Trimming stripped 2 bases from V and 0 bases from J, with 14 bases between. Per the germline V gene, CDR1 is MNHNS and CDR2 is SASEGT. The CDR3 has 17 residues.

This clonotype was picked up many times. The CDR3 loop is CASRFVQSTDTQYF. CDR3 coding DNA: TGTGCCAGCAGGTTTGTCCAGAGCACAGATACGCAGTATTTT. The V gene is TRBV7-8, the J gene TRBJ2-3; D gene unclear. The CDR3 runs to 14 residues. Germline V gene sequence: CDR1 SGHVS, CDR2 FQNEAQ. Trimming pared 6 bases from V and 0 bases from J, leaving 10 bases between.

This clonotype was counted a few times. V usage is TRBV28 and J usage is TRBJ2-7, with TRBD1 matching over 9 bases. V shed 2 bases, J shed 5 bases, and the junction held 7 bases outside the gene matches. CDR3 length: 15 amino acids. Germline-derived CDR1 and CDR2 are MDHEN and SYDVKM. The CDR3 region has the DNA TGTGCCAGCAGTTTACGAGGGACAGGGTCCAACGAGCAGTACTTC. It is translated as CASSLRGTGSNEQYF.

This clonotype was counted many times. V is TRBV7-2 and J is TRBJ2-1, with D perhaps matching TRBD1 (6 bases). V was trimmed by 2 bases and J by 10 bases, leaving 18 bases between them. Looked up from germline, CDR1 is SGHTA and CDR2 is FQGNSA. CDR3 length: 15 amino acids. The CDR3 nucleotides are TGTGCCAGCAGCTTATTTTCGGTCTCGCAGGGGGAGCAGTTCTTC. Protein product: CASSLFSVSQGEQFF.